This passage covers 6 T cell receptor beta chains from one sample sequenced in a study of cytomegalovirus exposure and HLA in healthy donors. A multiplex PCR was run with 60 Vbeta primers and 13 Jbeta primers. Clones were read by immunoSEQ multiplex PCR, and TCRdb kept only the in-frame ones, dropping some. The sample lists around 110,000 clones; approximately 70% were seen once. Sequenced sample: PBMCs. The origin of the receptors is a woman in her 30s in good health and CMV-seronegative.

The CDR3 DNA follows: TGTGCCAGTAGTATGGGCGGGTATAATTCACCCCTCCACTTT. It yields the protein CASSMGGYNSPLHF. The rearrangement joins TRBV19 to TRBJ1-6; D not resolved. Germline V gives CDR1 LNHDA, CDR2 SQIVND (reference sequence). The CDR3 runs 14 residues. Trimming shortened V by 3 bases and J by 4 bases, and 7 bases separated the two germline ends.

The gene calls are TRBV7-6 and TRBJ2-1; 7 bases agree with TRBD1. The V and J ends lost 5 bases and 5 bases, in that order; junction bases with no gene match: 9. The CDR3 spans 15 residues. Looked up from germline, CDR1 is SGHVS and CDR2 is FNYEAQ. This CDR3 is CASSRDREFNNEQFF. CDR3 nucleotides: TGTGCCAGCAGCCGCGACAGGGAGTTTAACAATGAGCAGTTCTTC.

This clone was counted only a few times. The J gene is TRBJ2-3, the V gene TRBV6-5; 7 positions match TRBD1. CDR1 is MNHEY and CDR2 is SVGAGI in the germline V gene. V gave up 5 bases and J gave up 3 bases; unmatched junction bases: 8. This CDR3 region has 15 residues. Here the CDR3 reads CASSATGAYTDTQYF. The CDR3 region has the DNA TGTGCCAGCAGTGCAACAGGGGCCTATACAGATACGCAGTATTTT.

The chain has TRBV9 and TRBJ2-5, with 9 bases aligning to TRBD2. J gave up 4 bases and V 1 base, and 8 bases lay outside the gene matches. The CDR3 consists of 16 residues. CDR1 and CDR2 (germline): SGDLS, YYNGEE. As DNA, the CDR3 is TGTGCCAGCAGCGTATCTTGGACTAGCGCCGGAGAGACCCAGTACTTC. It yields the protein CASSVSWTSAGETQYF. The full variable domain, rest sourced from reference TRBV9 and TRBJ2-5, is DSGVTQTPKHLITATGQRVTLRCSPRSGDLSVYWYQQSLDQGLQFLIQYYNGEERAKGNILERFSAQQFPDLHSELNLSSLELGDSALYFCASSVSWTSAGETQYFGPGTRLLVL.

This clone has only a few counts. CDR3 DNA: TGTGCCTGGAGTGTACCCGAAGACTACTATGGCTACACCTTC. Protein product: CAWSVPEDYYGYTF. V gene TRBV30 combines with J gene TRBJ1-2, with no clear D. CDR3 length: 14 residues. Trimming pared 0 bases from V and 3 bases from J, leaving 11 bases between. Germline lookup yields CDR1 GTSNPN and CDR2 SVGIG (reference sequence).

V is TRBV27 and J is TRBJ2-1; 7 nucleotides line up with TRBD1. Germline CDR1 reads MNHEY; CDR2 reads SMNVEV (reference sequence). Trimming removed 3 bases from V and 7 bases from J; junction bases left unmatched: 6. The CDR3 consists of 14 residues. The CDR3 DNA follows: TGTGCCAGCAGTTTCTTGACAGGGCCGAATGAGCAGTTCTTC. It codes for CASSFLTGPNEQFF.